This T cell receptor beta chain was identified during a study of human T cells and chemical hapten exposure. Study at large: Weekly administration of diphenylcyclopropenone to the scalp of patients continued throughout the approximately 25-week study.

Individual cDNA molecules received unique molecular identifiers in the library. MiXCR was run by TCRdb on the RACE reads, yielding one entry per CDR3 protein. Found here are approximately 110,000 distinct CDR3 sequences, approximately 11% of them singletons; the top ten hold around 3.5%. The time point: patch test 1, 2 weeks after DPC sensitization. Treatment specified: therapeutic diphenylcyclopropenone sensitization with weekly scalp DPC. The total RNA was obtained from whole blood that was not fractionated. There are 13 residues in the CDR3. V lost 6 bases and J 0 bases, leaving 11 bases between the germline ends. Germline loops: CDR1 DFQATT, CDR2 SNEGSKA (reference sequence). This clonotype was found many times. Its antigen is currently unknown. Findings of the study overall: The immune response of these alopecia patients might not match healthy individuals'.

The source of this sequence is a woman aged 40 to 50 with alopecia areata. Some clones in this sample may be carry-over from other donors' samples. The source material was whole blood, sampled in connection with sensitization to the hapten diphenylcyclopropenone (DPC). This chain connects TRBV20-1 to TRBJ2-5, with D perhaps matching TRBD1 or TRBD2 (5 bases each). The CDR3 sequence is CSAPGQYQETQYF. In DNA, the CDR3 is TGCAGTGCCCCGGGGCAGTACCAAGAGACCCAGTACTTC.